What follows are 14 T cell receptor beta chains derived from one specimen sequenced in a study of shared clonotypes between healthy human individuals. TCRdb keeps only in-frame clones here, not all; method: immunoSEQ multiplex PCR. Among about 490,000 clones listed, 76% were seen once. Sequencing used PBMCs. The receptors originated from a woman in her thirties or forties in good health. Some clones in this sample may be carry-over from other donors' samples.

The sample holds a few counts of this clone. This CDR3 is CASTPGLAHYNEQFF. CDR3 bases: TGTGCCAGCACCCCGGGACTAGCGCACTACAATGAGCAGTTCTTC. This chain joins TRBV27 and TRBJ2-1, with TRBD2 matching over 10 bases. With V trimmed by 7 bases and J by 3 bases, 6 bases remained unmatched. CDR3 length: 15 residues. CDR1 is MNHEY and CDR2 is SMNVEV in the germline V gene (reference sequence).

The chain links TRBV6-6 to TRBJ2-7; 7 nucleotides agree with TRBD1. Looked up from germline, CDR1 is MNHNY and CDR2 is SVGAGI (reference sequence). This CDR3 is built from 14 residues. V lost 5 bases, J lost 2 bases, and 6 bases stayed unmatched. The CDR3 DNA follows: TGTGCCAGCAGTAAGGGGGCCAACCCCTACGAGCAGTACTTC. This sequence encodes CASSKGANPYEQYF.

The table lists this clone with a few counts. The rearrangement joins TRBV7-2 to TRBJ2-1; D uncertain. The V gene lost 0 bases and the J gene lost 8 bases, with 14 bases spanning the gap. The CDR3 runs to 15 residues. Germline loops: CDR1 SGHTA, CDR2 FQGNSA. In DNA, the CDR3 is TGTGCCAGCAGCTTAGCGACCCAGGATCGCTATGAGCAGTTCTTC. It translates to CASSLATQDRYEQFF.

The CDR3 DNA sequence: TGTGCCAGTAGTATGTACAATGAGCAGTTCTTC. Translated: CASSMYNEQFF. The chain links TRBV19 to TRBJ2-1; no definite D call. There are 11 residues in the CDR3. Per the germline V gene, CDR1 is LNHDA and CDR2 is SQIVND (reference sequence). The ends were cut back, 3 bases at V and 4 bases at J, with 1 base in the middle.

The chain couples TRBV6-6 to TRBJ1-2; D is unclear. Germline CDR1 reads MNHNY; CDR2 reads SVGAGI (reference sequence). Deletions cut 7 bases from V and 4 bases from J, with 16 bases between. The CDR3 loop spans 14 amino acids. The CDR3 is CASTPGFGSYGYTF. The CDR3 bases are TGTGCCAGCACCCCGGGCTTTGGGAGCTATGGCTACACCTTC.

The chain has TRBV5-1 and TRBJ2-7, with TRBD1 identical over 9 bases. CDR1 is SGHRS and CDR2 is YFSETQ in the germline V gene. The ends lost 4 bases at V and 3 bases at J; junction bases unmatched: 8. This CDR3 is built from 15 residues. CDR3 DNA: TGCGCCAGCAGCCTAACAGGGGGCGGGCTCTACGAGCAGTACTTC. Translation: CASSLTGGGLYEQYF.

V gene TRBV28 combines with J gene TRBJ1-3, with 8 nucleotides matching TRBD1. The ends lost 3 bases at V and 0 bases at J; junction bases unmatched: 4. In germline, CDR1 is MDHEN, CDR2 SYDVKM. CDR3 length equals 16 residues. The CDR3 sequence: CASSFRQGSSGNTIYF. The DNA for the CDR3 is TGTGCCAGCAGTTTCCGACAGGGGAGCTCTGGAAACACCATATATTTT. Complete variable domain (other parts from reference TRBV28 and TRBJ1-3): DVKVTQSSRYLVKRTGEKVFLECVQDMDHENMFWYRQDPGLGLRLIYFSYDVKMKEKGDIPEGYSVSREKKERFSLILESASTNQTSMYLCASSFRQGSSGNTIYFGEGSWLTVV.

This clone was counted at least ten times. Distinct nucleotide sequences in the sample also encode this CDR3. The CDR3 sequence: CAWSIDSGTEAFF. CDR3 coding DNA: TGTGCCTGGAGTATAGACAGTGGGACTGAAGCTTTCTTT. The rearrangement joins TRBV30 to TRBJ1-1, with TRBD1 as a possible D gene (5 bases). V was pared by 2 bases and J by 5 bases, with 12 bases between. The V gene's germline CDR1 is GTSNPN and CDR2 SVGIG (reference sequence). CDR3 length equals 13 residues.

This rearrangement joins TRBV6-1 to TRBJ2-7; 11 nucleotides match TRBD2. CDR1 MNHNS and CDR2 SASEGT come from the germline V gene. Trimming at V came to 6 bases and at J to 3 bases, leaving 4 bases not matched to a gene. This CDR3 is 14 amino acids long. CDR3 sequence: CASSTSGRDYEQYF. CDR3 bases: TGTGCCAGCAGCACTAGCGGGAGAGACTACGAGCAGTACTTC.

A remark on this clone: Possible read error: a much larger clone is one base away. This chain uses TRBV30 with TRBJ1-2; maybe TRBD1 (6 bases). The CDR3 is 14 residues long. Germline CDR1 reads GTSNPN; CDR2 reads SVGIG (reference sequence). CDR3 protein: CAWSYWGLGYGYAF. The CDR3 nucleotides read TGTGCCTGGAGTTATTGGGGGCTGGGCTATGGCTACGCCTTC.

This clone has just a few counts. This chain connects TRBV10-3 to TRBJ1-4, with 7 bases identical to TRBD1. Losses at the gene ends were 4 bases for V and 7 bases for J; bases not matched to a gene: 3. The CDR3 has 13 amino acids. Germline V gene lookup returns CDR1 ENHRY and CDR2 SYGVKD. Here the CDR3 DNA reads TGTGCCATCAGTGGAGGGGGCAGTGAAAAACTGTTTTTT. This translates into CAISGGGSEKLFF.

The V gene is TRBV10-2, the J gene TRBJ2-7; D remains ambiguous. This CDR3 is 12 amino acids long. V lost 7 bases and J 2 bases, leaving 9 bases between the germline ends. The germline V gene encodes CDR1 WSHSY and CDR2 SAAADI. The CDR3 nucleotides are TGCGCCAGCACGAGCGCTACCTACGAGCAGTACTTC. Amino acid sequence: CASTSATYEQYF.

The chain has TRBV18 and TRBJ2-2; possible D gene TRBD1, 6 bases. Looked up from germline, CDR1 is KGHSH and CDR2 is LQKENI. The CDR3 has 15 amino acids. V was shortened by 2 bases and J by 2 bases, with 9 bases between the two germline ends. CDR3 protein: CASSPDRTNTGELFF. DNA of the CDR3: TGTGCCAGCTCACCAGACAGGACAAACACCGGGGAGCTGTTTTTT.

V usage is TRBV10-3 and J usage is TRBJ2-5; tentative D call: TRBD1 (7 bases). Trimming shortened V by 5 bases and J by 5 bases, and 12 bases separated the two germline ends. This CDR3 comprises 13 residues. Germline lookup yields CDR1 ENHRY and CDR2 SYGVKD. The CDR3 bases are TGTGCCATCAGTCCGCAGGGGGGCGAGACCCAGTACTTC. Encoded protein: CAISPQGGETQYF.